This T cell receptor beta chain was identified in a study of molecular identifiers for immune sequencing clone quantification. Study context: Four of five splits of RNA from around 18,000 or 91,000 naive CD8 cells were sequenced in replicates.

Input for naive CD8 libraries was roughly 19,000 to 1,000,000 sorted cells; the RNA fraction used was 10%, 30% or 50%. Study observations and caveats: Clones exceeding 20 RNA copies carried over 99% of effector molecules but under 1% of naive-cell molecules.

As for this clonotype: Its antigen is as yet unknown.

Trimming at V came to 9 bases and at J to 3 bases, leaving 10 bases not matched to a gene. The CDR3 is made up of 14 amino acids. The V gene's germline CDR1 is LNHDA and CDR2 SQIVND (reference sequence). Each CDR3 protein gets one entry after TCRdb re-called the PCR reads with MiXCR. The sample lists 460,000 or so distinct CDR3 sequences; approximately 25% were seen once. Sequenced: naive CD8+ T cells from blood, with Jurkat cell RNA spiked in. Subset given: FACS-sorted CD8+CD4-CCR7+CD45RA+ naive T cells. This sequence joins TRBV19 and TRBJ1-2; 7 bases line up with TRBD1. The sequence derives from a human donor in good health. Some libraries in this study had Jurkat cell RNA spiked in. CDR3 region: CASTPGQFDYGYTF. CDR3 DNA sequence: TGTGCCAGCACACCGGGACAGTTTGACTATGGCTACACCTTC.